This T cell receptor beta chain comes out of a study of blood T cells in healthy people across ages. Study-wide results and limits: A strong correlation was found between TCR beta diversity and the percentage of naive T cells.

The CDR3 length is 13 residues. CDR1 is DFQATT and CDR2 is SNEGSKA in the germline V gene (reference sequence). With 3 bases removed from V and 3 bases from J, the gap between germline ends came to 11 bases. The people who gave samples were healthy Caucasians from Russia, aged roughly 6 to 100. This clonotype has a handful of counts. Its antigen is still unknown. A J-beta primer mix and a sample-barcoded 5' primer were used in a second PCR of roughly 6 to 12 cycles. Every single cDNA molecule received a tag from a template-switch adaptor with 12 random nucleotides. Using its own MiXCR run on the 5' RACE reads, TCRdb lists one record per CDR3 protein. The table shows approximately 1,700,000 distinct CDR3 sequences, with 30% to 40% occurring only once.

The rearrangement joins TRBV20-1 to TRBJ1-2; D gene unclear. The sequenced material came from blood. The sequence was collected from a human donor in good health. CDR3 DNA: TGCAGTGCTAGGAAAGATGAGTACTATGGCTACACCTTC. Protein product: CSARKDEYYGYTF.